Sequencing of this T cell receptor (beta chain) was carried out in a study of T cell repertoires in cytomegalovirus infection. On the study more broadly: CMV epitopes used comprised recently identified HLA-C-restricted ones and well-studied HLA-B-restricted ones. CMV infection together with matching HLA type was indicated by public TCR beta signatures. Regarding the study as a whole: Individuals carrying CMV plus the relevant HLA were identified by cumulative frequency of public TCR beta families. It was HLA-C-restricted CMV-specific TCR beta clonotypes that dominated the response ex vivo.

This clonotype was counted only a few times. The antigen remains undetermined. TCRdb reanalysed the reads using MiXCR and keeps one entry per CDR3 protein. Of under 350,000 distinct CDR3 sequences detected, less than 25% appear once; the ten largest clones hold approximately 20%. There are 15 residues in the CDR3. Trimming removed 6 bases from V and 1 base from J, with 13 bases in between. CDR1 MNHEY and CDR2 SVGEGT come from the germline V gene. The TCR was taken from a human donor in good health (CMV status not recorded). Some clones in this sample may be carry-over from other donors' samples. Sequencing used cultured PBMCs, obtained from culture after CMV antigen stimulation. The chain employs TRBV6-2 or TRBV6-3 and TRBJ2-4, with unresolved D. CDR3 in amino acids: CASRPTFGAKNIQYF. The CDR3 bases are TGTGCCAGCAGGCCGACCTTTGGGGCCAAAAACATTCAGTACTTC.